This T cell receptor beta chain emerged from a study of T-cell reconstitution after alpha-beta-depleted transplantation in children. Unique molecular identifiers were used to barcode this TCRbeta library. MiXCR was run by TCRdb on the PCR reads, yielding one entry per CDR3 protein. The table lists approximately 500,000 distinct CDR3 sequences, roughly 30% of them singletons. This CDR3 is 16 amino acids long. The germline V and J ends were trimmed by 3 bases and 1 base, with 13 bases remaining between them. The germline gives CDR1 SGHRS, CDR2 YFSETQ. Sequencing was performed on PBMCs, taken before TCRalphabeta/CD19-depleted stem cell transplant. The TCR comes from a boy in the first two years of life with Wiskott-Aldrich syndrome, due to receive a stem cell transplant. The chain links TRBV5-1 to TRBJ2-2; D might be TRBD1 (6 bases). The CDR3 DNA sequence: TGCGCCAGCAGCTCTCCCTTAGGGGGGAACACCGGGGAGCTGTTTTTT. It is translated as CASSSPLGGNTGELFF.